This is a list of T cell receptor beta chains from one sample in a study of blood T cells in healthy people across ages. TCRdb re-called the 5' RACE reads through MiXCR, storing one row per CDR3 protein. The sample shows 1,800,000 or so distinct CDR3 sequences, roughly two fifths of them seen only once. The sample was blood. The receptors derive from a human donor in good health. Each CDR3 is given with its conserved first and last residue. The D gene is left open where the match is weak. Only some rows state a clone size, as once, few, many or a class for expanded clones.

few	TRBV11-2	TRBJ1-2	NA	CASSLSPVGGLGYDYGYTF	TGTGCCAGCAGCTTATCCCCGGTGGGGGGGCTAGGTTACGACTATGGCTACACCTTC
NA	TRBV27	TRBJ2-7	NA	CTSSFGPAYEQYF	TGTACCAGCAGTTTCGGGCCAGCCTACGAGCAGTACTTC
NA	TRBV20-1	TRBJ2-7	NA	CSAGDSRGAHSYEQYF	TGCAGTGCGGGGGATTCTAGGGGCGCCCATTCCTACGAGCAGTACTTC
few	TRBV9	TRBJ2-1	NA	CASSARPIHELFF	TGTGCCAGCAGCGCCCGACCTATCCATGAGCTGTTCTTC
once	TRBV2	TRBJ2-3	NA	CASLVGASGDAQYF	TGTGCCAGTCTTGTGGGGGCCTCGGGAGATGCGCAGTATTTT
NA	TRBV9	TRBJ1-4	NA	CASSSGFTTNEKLFF	TGTGCCAGCAGCTCCGGCTTTACAACTAATGAAAAACTGTTTTTT
NA	TRBV20-1	TRBJ2-5	NA	CSARDETVQETQYF	TGCAGTGCTAGAGATGAAACAGTGCAAGAGACCCAGTACTTC
NA	TRBV5-5	TRBJ2-3	NA	CASSLVADDTQYF	TGTGCCAGCAGCTTGGTGGCAGATGATACGCAGTATTTT
NA	TRBV5-1	TRBJ2-2	NA	CASSLRTQDTGELFF	TGCGCCAGCAGCTTGAGAACTCAGGACACCGGGGAGCTGTTTTTT
NA	TRBV7-2	TRBJ1-1	NA	CASLPRVWGDTEAFF	TGTGCCAGCCTCCCTCGAGTCTGGGGGGACACTGAAGCTTTCTTT
NA	TRBV15	TRBJ1-5	NA	CATSRDRGVQPQHF	TGTGCCACCAGCAGAGATCGAGGGGTTCAGCCCCAGCATTTT
NA	TRBV3-1	TRBJ1-2	NA	CASSFTIRGGYTF	TGTGCCAGCAGCTTTACCATCCGAGGTGGCTACACCTTC
NA	TRBV7-2	TRBJ1-2	NA	CASSFRTVNGYTF	TGTGCCAGCAGCTTTCGGACAGTGAATGGCTACACCTTC
NA	TRBV10-3	TRBJ2-3	NA	CAIAGDSKSSTDTQYF	TGTGCCATTGCTGGGGACTCGAAGTCTAGCACAGATACGCAGTATTTT
NA	TRBV12-3/TRBV12-4	TRBJ2-1	NA	CASTMDSYNEQFF	TGTGCCAGCACTATGGACTCCTACAATGAGCAGTTCTTC
once	TRBV6-6	TRBJ2-7	NA	CASSYGDHPYEQYF	TGCGCCAGCAGTTACGGGGACCACCCCTACGAGCAGTACTTC
few	TRBV5-6	TRBJ2-1	NA	CASSRNPQGSYNEQFF	TGTGCCAGCAGCCGAAATCCACAGGGCTCCTACAATGAGCAGTTCTTC
few	TRBV27	TRBJ2-3	NA	CASSYTLRASTDTQYF	TGTGCCAGCAGTTACACGTTAAGGGCTAGCACAGATACGCAGTATTTT
few	TRBV5-1	TRBJ1-5	TRBD1	CASRSGTGPNQPQHF	TGCGCCAGCCGAAGCGGGACAGGGCCCAATCAGCCCCAGCATTTT
NA	TRBV12-3/TRBV12-4	TRBJ2-7	NA	CASSRGWAPTNEQYF	TGTGCCAGCAGCCGGGGATGGGCCCCTACCAACGAGCAGTACTTC
NA	TRBV7-9	TRBJ1-1	NA	CASSSWSSPPNTEAFF	TGTGCCAGCAGCTCGTGGTCGAGTCCTCCGAACACTGAAGCTTTCTTT
NA	TRBV5-5	TRBJ1-1	TRBD1	CASSHGPRTGPSNEAFF	TGTGCCAGCAGCCATGGGCCGAGGACAGGGCCCTCGAATGAAGCTTTCTTT
NA	TRBV24-1	TRBJ1-2	NA	CATSDLMRGYGYTF	TGTGCCACCAGTGATTTGATGAGGGGTTATGGCTACACCTTC
NA	TRBV12-5	TRBJ1-1	NA	CASGYRENTEAFF	TGTGCTAGTGGTTATAGAGAGAACACTGAAGCTTTCTTT